This T cell receptor beta chain was documented in a study of shared clonotypes between healthy human individuals (dated by TCRdb to 2018 to 2021). Some background on the complete study: The cohort included three men and two women between 18 and 49 years of age. Leukapheresis yielded between about 0.8 and 9.5 billion PBMCs per donor. The study deeply sequenced blood TCR repertoires of about five healthy adults to estimate repertoire size and the extent of clonotype sharing between individuals. For each donor, CD4 naive and CD4 memory were each given three plates, CD8 naive was given two plates, and CD8 memory was given one plate. Libraries were prepared and TCR repertoires were sequenced by different laboratories using diverse techniques, in order to increase sequencing depth and limit assay-specific biases. Overall study outcomes, separate from this receptor: Across a few donors, around 5% of naive CD4, approximately 3.6% of naive CD8, 2.3% of memory CD4, and around 0.4% of memory CD8 clonotypes were shared. Sampling was limited to blood, and TCR repertoires in tissue likely differ from TCR repertoires in blood. The small number of donors limited the genetic and exposure-history diversity represented. Pairwise subsampling led to the expectation that sequencing depth would affect the degree of clonotype sharing among donors. Clonotypes shared by all four sorted-subset donors showed higher generation probabilities than non-shared clonotypes. Naive subsets generally had larger estimated clonotype richness than memory subsets. Incomplete sequencing was indicated by rarefaction of sorted-subset datasets, despite the large sequencing depth.

Note on this clone: It lacks a known antigen. Qualities for individual bases were not recorded, and no much larger clone is one base off.

The donors were healthy, HIV-negative adults who had no recently reported acute infections or vaccinations. Every donor was a Caucasian adult living in Nashville, Tennessee, USA. CD4+ T cells were enriched through magnetic negative selection, after which naive cells were positively selected on CD45RA and the remaining negative fraction served as the memory subset. Blood was collected by leukapheresis, and PBMCs were isolated by Ficoll-Histopaque density gradient centrifugation and then cryopreserved in liquid nitrogen vapor phase. Purity and quantity of every magnetically sorted T cell population were checked by analytical flow cytometry. Genomic DNA was isolated from every sorted fraction and measured by UV absorbance on a Nanodrop 2000c. Using the deep immunoSEQ assay, TCR CDR3 regions were amplified from genomic DNA by multiplex PCR. Extracted genomic DNA from each cell subset was distributed evenly across all wells of several immunoSEQ 96-well plates, and each plate was treated as a replicate. For sorted subsets, approximately 0.2 ug of genomic DNA, equivalent to 25,000 to 35,000 T cell genomes, went into each replicate PCR. Purified libraries were quantified with a Qubit 3.0 fluorometer, sized on a Bioanalyzer 2100, and re-quantified with the KAPA Library Quantification kit. Every immunoSEQ 96-well plate was sequenced on a separate single-read 150-cycle Illumina NextSeq 550 flow cell. Processing in the source paper ran as follows. Because only junctional sequences without quality scores were contained in the immunoSEQ output, filtering matching that applied to full-length reads could not be performed. Sequences were annotated with PyIR, a Python wrapper for IgBLAST v1.9, using IMGT germline references to assign V/J genes and CDR3. Reads were removed for weak V/J assignments (E-value above 1e-6), missing CDR3, stop codons, out-of-frame junctions, or ambiguous translated residues. V3J clonotypes were defined as sequences sharing the same inferred V gene, J gene, and CDR3 amino acid sequence. Percentage overlap between repertoires was calculated by dividing the number of shared unique clonotypes by the size of the smaller repertoire. RTK rarefaction, the Chao1 estimator, and Recon v2.1 estimates of unobserved clonotypes were used to assess repertoire richness. For all TCRbeta clonotypes obtained by the gDNA method from four donors, generation probabilities were computed with OLGA. As stored in TCRdb, this immuneACCESS dataset retains in-frame rearrangements with V and J assigned. A fraction of the clones does not appear; measured against another copy, unresolved V genes explain less than half of the discrepancy, and the remainder lacks a known reason. That table supplies the V and J calls and clone size; D and trimming were determined from the DNA. This sample is represented by a few hundred thousand clones; 97% of them were singletons. The ten biggest clones cover approximately 0.057% of the sample.

CDR1 and CDR2 were assigned from the germline V gene as MGHDK and SYGVNS. From cysteine to phenylalanine, the CDR3 is 15 amino acids long. The kept DNA is CDR3 alone, 45 bases in frame from the first base. Compared with germline, V lacks 4 bases and J lacks 6 bases; bases without a gene match: 11. The TCR comes from a woman under 40 in good health. Sequencing was performed on naive CD4+ T cells sorted from blood. What the cell subset or site label conveys for this sample: CD45RA+ positively selected. The receptor chain draws on TRBV25-1 and TRBJ1-2, with 7 bases matching TRBD1. CDR3 protein: CASSARTGRTDGYTF. DNA sequence: TGTGCCAGCAGTGCTAGGACAGGTCGAACGGATGGCTACACCTTC.